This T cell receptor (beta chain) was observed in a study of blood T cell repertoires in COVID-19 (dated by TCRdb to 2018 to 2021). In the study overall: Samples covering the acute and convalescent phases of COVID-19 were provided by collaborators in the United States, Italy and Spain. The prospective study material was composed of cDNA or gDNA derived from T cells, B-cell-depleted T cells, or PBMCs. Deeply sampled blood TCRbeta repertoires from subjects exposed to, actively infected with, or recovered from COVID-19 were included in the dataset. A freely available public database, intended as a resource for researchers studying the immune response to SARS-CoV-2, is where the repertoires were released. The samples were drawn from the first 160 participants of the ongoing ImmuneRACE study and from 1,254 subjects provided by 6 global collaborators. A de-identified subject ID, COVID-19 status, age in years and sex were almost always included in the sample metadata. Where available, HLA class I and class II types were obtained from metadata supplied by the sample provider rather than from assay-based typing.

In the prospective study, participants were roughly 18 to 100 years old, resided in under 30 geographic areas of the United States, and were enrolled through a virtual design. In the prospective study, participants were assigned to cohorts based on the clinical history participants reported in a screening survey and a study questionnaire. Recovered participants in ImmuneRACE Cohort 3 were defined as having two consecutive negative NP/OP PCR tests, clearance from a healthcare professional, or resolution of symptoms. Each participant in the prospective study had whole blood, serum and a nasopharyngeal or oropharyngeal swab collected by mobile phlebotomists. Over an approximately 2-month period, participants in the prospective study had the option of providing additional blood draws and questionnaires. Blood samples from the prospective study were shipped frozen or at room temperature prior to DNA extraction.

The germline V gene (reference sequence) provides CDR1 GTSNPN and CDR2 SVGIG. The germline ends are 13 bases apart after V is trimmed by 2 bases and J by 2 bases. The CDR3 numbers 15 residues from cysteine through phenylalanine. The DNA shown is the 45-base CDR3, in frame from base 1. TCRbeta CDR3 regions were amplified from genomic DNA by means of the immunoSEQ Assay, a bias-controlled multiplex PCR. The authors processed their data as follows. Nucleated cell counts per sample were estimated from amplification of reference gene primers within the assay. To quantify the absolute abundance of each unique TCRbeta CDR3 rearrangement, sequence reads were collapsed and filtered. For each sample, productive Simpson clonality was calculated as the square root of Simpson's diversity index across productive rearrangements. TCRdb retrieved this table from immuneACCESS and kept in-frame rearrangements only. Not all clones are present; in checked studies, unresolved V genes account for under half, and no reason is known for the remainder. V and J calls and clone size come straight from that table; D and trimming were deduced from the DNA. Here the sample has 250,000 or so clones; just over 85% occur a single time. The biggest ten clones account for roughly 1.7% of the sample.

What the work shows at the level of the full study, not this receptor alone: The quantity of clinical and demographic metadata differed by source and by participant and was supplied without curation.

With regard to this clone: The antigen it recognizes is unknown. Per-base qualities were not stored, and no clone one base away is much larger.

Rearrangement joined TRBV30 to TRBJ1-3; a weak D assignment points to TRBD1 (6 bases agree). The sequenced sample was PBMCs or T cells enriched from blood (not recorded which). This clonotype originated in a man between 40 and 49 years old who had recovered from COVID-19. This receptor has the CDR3 CAWSPRGGPGNTIYF. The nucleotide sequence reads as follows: TGTGCCTGGAGTCCCCGGGGGGGGCCTGGAAACACCATATATTTT.